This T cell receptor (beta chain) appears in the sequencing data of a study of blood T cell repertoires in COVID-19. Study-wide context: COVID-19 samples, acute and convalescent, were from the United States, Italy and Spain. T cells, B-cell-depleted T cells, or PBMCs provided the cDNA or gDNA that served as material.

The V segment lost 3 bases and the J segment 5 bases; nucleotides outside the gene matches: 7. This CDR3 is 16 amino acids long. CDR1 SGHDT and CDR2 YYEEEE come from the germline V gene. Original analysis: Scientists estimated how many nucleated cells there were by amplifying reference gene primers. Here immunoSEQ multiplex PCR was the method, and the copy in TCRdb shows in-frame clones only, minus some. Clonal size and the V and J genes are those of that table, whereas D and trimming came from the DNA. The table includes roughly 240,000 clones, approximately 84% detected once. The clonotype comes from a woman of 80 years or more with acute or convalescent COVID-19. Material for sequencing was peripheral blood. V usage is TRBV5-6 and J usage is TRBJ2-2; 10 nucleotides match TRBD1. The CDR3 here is CASSSVVDRGTGELFF. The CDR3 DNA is TGTGCCAGCAGCTCAGTAGTGGACAGGGGGACCGGGGAGCTGTTTTTT. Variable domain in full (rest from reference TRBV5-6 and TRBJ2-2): DAGVTQSPTHLIKTRGQQVTLRCSPKSGHDTVSWYQQALGQGPQFIFQYYEEEERQRGNFPDRFSGHQFPNYSSELNVNALLLGDSALYLCASSSVVDRGTGELFFGEGSRLTVL.